This is a list of T cell receptor beta chains from one sample in a study of blood T cell repertoires in COVID-19. The protocol was immunoSEQ multiplex PCR, while the TCRdb copy is restricted to in-frame clones and leaves out a portion. The sample includes about 220,000 clones, about four fifths of them seen just once. Sample: PBMCs or T cells enriched from blood (not recorded which). The receptors stem from a woman in her thirties or forties who had been exposed to COVID-19. Each CDR3 is given with its conserved first and last residue. Each record gives: V gene, D gene, J gene, CDR3 protein. The D gene is left open where the match is weak.

TRBV28	TRBD1	TRBJ2-7	CASVGTGNSYEQYF
TRBV6-2/TRBV6-3	TRBD1	TRBJ1-1	CASSYDRTGDTEAFF
TRBV5-6	TRBD1	TRBJ1-2	CASSHLRDRQWPGGYTF
TRBV27	NA	TRBJ1-2	CASSPLTGNGYTF
TRBV10-3	TRBD2	TRBJ2-1	CAISTQRGSYNEQFF
TRBV19	NA	TRBJ1-6	CASSIEGSGDGHNSPLHF
TRBV2	TRBD1	TRBJ2-7	CASSVDREVKF
TRBV18	TRBD2	TRBJ2-1	CASSPFRAGTSGGLNEQFF
TRBV3-1/TRBV3-2	NA	TRBJ2-5	CASSQDLGQGGETQYF
TRBV7-2	NA	TRBJ1-5	CASSLLGRVDQPQHF